A selection of T cell receptor beta chains follows, all from one sample in a study of T cells after yellow fever vaccination. TCRdb processed the 5' RACE reads anew with MiXCR; each CDR3 protein has one entry. This sample has about 350,000 distinct CDR3 sequences, with around an eighth found just once. The material was CD4+ T cells sorted from PBMCs, obtained 15 days after the yellow fever booster vaccination. All receptors derive from a man between 18 and 29 years old who received the YFV17D yellow fever vaccine. The CDR3 runs from the conserved cysteine through the conserved F or W. D genes are given only for firm matches. Size is omitted from some rows. Given values are once, few, many or a class for expanded clones.

J gene: TRBJ1-1
D gene: TRBD1
clone size: many
V gene: TRBV29-1
CDR3 DNA: TGCAGCGTTGTGACGCTCACAGGGGCCCTTGGTGAAGCTTTCTTT
CDR3 protein: CSVVTLTGALGEAFF

J gene: TRBJ2-3
D gene: TRBD1
clone size: few
V gene: TRBV12-3/TRBV12-4
CDR3 DNA: TGTGCCAGCGCGCCGGGGACAGGGATGACAGATACGCAGTATTTT
CDR3 protein: CASAPGTGMTDTQYF

J gene: TRBJ1-2
D gene: TRBD1
clone size: many
V gene: TRBV5-1
CDR3 DNA: TGCGCCAGCAGCTCGTCCGGGACAGGGGGTGGCTACACCTTC
CDR3 protein: CASSSSGTGGGYTF

J gene: TRBJ1-2
D gene: -
clone size: -
V gene: TRBV4-1
CDR3 DNA: TGCGCCAGCAGCCATGGATCTCAGGGTCTGAGTACCTTC
CDR3 protein: CASSHGSQGLSTF

J gene: TRBJ2-1
D gene: -
clone size: -
V gene: TRBV3-1
CDR3 DNA: TGTGCCAGCAGCCAAGAACCAGGGCATGAGCAGTTCTTC
CDR3 protein: CASSQEPGHEQFF

J gene: TRBJ2-2
D gene: -
clone size: few
V gene: TRBV6-5
CDR3 DNA: TGTGCCAGCAGGTCTGGGGGGTATAACACCGGGGAGCTGTTTTTT
CDR3 protein: CASRSGGYNTGELFF

J gene: TRBJ2-1
D gene: TRBD1
clone size: -
V gene: TRBV2
CDR3 DNA: TGTGCCAGCAGCGAAAGGGGGACAGTGAACAATGAGCAGTTCTTC
CDR3 protein: CASSERGTVNNEQFF

J gene: TRBJ2-1
D gene: -
clone size: -
V gene: TRBV9
CDR3 DNA: TGTGCCAGCAGCGCGGGCCCACCTATCGATGAGCAGTTCTTC
CDR3 protein: CASSAGPPIDEQFF

J gene: TRBJ1-2
D gene: -
clone size: many
V gene: TRBV11-1
CDR3 DNA: TGTGCCAGCAGCTCCTACGAATATGGCTACACCTTC
CDR3 protein: CASSSYEYGYTF

J gene: TRBJ1-2
D gene: -
clone size: few
V gene: TRBV7-9
CDR3 DNA: TGTGCCAGCTCATTGACGGGGCGCGGCTACACCTTC
CDR3 protein: CASSLTGRGYTF

J gene: TRBJ2-3
D gene: TRBD2
clone size: -
V gene: TRBV20-1
CDR3 DNA: TGCAGCGGGTTGGCGGGGGGCTCCGAAACGCAGTATTTT
CDR3 protein: CSGLAGGSETQYF

J gene: TRBJ2-7
D gene: -
clone size: -
V gene: TRBV7-8
CDR3 DNA: TGTGCCAGCACCCCCCGGACAGCCGAAAACTCCTACGAGCAGTACTTC
CDR3 protein: CASTPRTAENSYEQYF

J gene: TRBJ1-6
D gene: TRBD1
clone size: many
V gene: TRBV5-1
CDR3 DNA: TGCGCCAGCAGGCCGAGGGACAGCGCCTATAATTCACCCCTCCACTTT
CDR3 protein: CASRPRDSAYNSPLHF

J gene: TRBJ2-1
D gene: -
clone size: few
V gene: TRBV11-2
CDR3 DNA: TGTGCCAGCAGCTTAAATAGGGTCATAACGGGAAATGAGCAGTTCTTC
CDR3 protein: CASSLNRVITGNEQFF

J gene: TRBJ1-6
D gene: -
clone size: few
V gene: TRBV30
CDR3 DNA: TGTGCCTGGAGTGTAAGTGGCTCCTATAATTCACCCCTCCACTTT
CDR3 protein: CAWSVSGSYNSPLHF

J gene: TRBJ2-2
D gene: -
clone size: few
V gene: TRBV4-3
CDR3 DNA: TGCGCCAGCAGCCCGCAACGACAGAACGCCGGGGAGCTGTTTTTT
CDR3 protein: CASSPQRQNAGELFF

J gene: TRBJ1-2
D gene: TRBD1
clone size: -
V gene: TRBV18
CDR3 DNA: TGTGCCAGCTCGCCCCGGGACAGGGAAGGCTACACCTTC
CDR3 protein: CASSPRDREGYTF

J gene: TRBJ2-5
D gene: -
clone size: -
V gene: TRBV3-1
CDR3 DNA: TGTGCCAGCAGCCCTCGGACCAGGAGATTGACCCAGTACTTC
CDR3 protein: CASSPRTRRLTQYF

J gene: TRBJ1-2
D gene: TRBD1
clone size: -
V gene: TRBV18
CDR3 DNA: TGTGCCAGCTCCCCACGGCCGGGACAGGGGGACGGGTATGGCTACACCTTC
CDR3 protein: CASSPRPGQGDGYGYTF

J gene: TRBJ2-5
D gene: -
clone size: -
V gene: TRBV7-2
CDR3 DNA: TGTGCCAGCAGCTTCCTGACCCTGGGGGGAGAGACCCAGTACTTC
CDR3 protein: CASSFLTLGGETQYF

J gene: TRBJ1-6
D gene: -
clone size: -
V gene: TRBV7-2
CDR3 DNA: TGTGCCAGCAGCTTAGGGGCCGGTCGAAGGGGGTCACCCCTCCACTTT
CDR3 protein: CASSLGAGRRGSPLHF

J gene: TRBJ2-3
D gene: -
clone size: -
V gene: TRBV5-1
CDR3 DNA: TGCGCCAGCAGCTTGGCTAAGAACGGTCACAGCACAGATACGCAGTATTTT
CDR3 protein: CASSLAKNGHSTDTQYF

J gene: TRBJ2-1
D gene: TRBD1
clone size: few
V gene: TRBV6-5
CDR3 DNA: TGTGCCAGCAGTAAGACAGGGAACGGCAATGAGCAGTTCTTC
CDR3 protein: CASSKTGNGNEQFF

J gene: TRBJ1-2
D gene: -
clone size: few
V gene: TRBV5-1
CDR3 DNA: TGCGCCAGCAGCTTGGTGGGTATACTACACACCTTC
CDR3 protein: CASSLVGILHTF

J gene: TRBJ2-6
D gene: -
clone size: -
V gene: TRBV5-7
CDR3 DNA: TGTGCCGCGGGGTTCTCTGGGGCCAACGTCCTGACTTTC
CDR3 protein: CAAGFSGANVLTF

J gene: TRBJ2-6
D gene: TRBD1
clone size: -
V gene: TRBV10-2
CDR3 DNA: TGCGCCGCTAAAGGGGGCGGACCCTCTGGGGCCAACGTCCTGACTTTC
CDR3 protein: CAAKGGGPSGANVLTF

J gene: TRBJ2-5
D gene: -
clone size: -
V gene: TRBV19
CDR3 DNA: TGTGCCAGTAGTATACCGGGGCAGGGGCGAAAGACCCAGTACTTC
CDR3 protein: CASSIPGQGRKTQYF

J gene: TRBJ2-7
D gene: -
clone size: -
V gene: TRBV27
CDR3 DNA: TGTGCCAGCATTTCTGATACCTACGAGCAGTACTTC
CDR3 protein: CASISDTYEQYF

J gene: TRBJ2-3
D gene: -
clone size: -
V gene: TRBV7-3
CDR3 DNA: TGTGCCAGCAGCTTAAGGGGTGACCACACAGATACGCAGTATTTT
CDR3 protein: CASSLRGDHTDTQYF

J gene: TRBJ2-2
D gene: -
clone size: -
V gene: TRBV5-1
CDR3 DNA: TGCGCCAGCAGCTTTGGGACCGCTGTGGGCACCGGGGAGCTGTTTTTT
CDR3 protein: CASSFGTAVGTGELFF

J gene: TRBJ2-2
D gene: TRBD2
clone size: few
V gene: TRBV11-2
CDR3 DNA: TGTGCCAGCAGCTTGCTAGCGGGGGGATACACCGGGGAGCTGTTTTTT
CDR3 protein: CASSLLAGGYTGELFF

J gene: TRBJ1-5
D gene: -
clone size: -
V gene: TRBV6-2/TRBV6-3
CDR3 DNA: TGTGCCAGCAGACTTCCCTTGGGGGGTCAGCCCCAGCATTTT
CDR3 protein: CASRLPLGGQPQHF

J gene: TRBJ1-1
D gene: -
clone size: -
V gene: TRBV5-1
CDR3 DNA: TGCGCCAGCAGCTTGGGGCAGGTTGGGGCTGAAGCTTTCTTT
CDR3 protein: CASSLGQVGAEAFF

J gene: TRBJ1-2
D gene: -
clone size: few
V gene: TRBV10-3
CDR3 DNA: TGTGCCATCAGTGAGTCGAGCTCCGGTTACACCTTC
CDR3 protein: CAISESSSGYTF

J gene: TRBJ2-5
D gene: TRBD1
clone size: few
V gene: TRBV9
CDR3 DNA: TGTGCCAGCAGCGCAGGGGGCCAGTACCAAGAGACCCAGTACTTC
CDR3 protein: CASSAGGQYQETQYF

J gene: TRBJ2-3
D gene: TRBD2
clone size: -
V gene: TRBV5-1
CDR3 DNA: TGCGCCAGCAGCTTGGCCTTAGCGGGGGGCCGGGCAGATACGCAGTATTTT
CDR3 protein: CASSLALAGGRADTQYF

J gene: TRBJ1-2
D gene: -
clone size: many
V gene: TRBV6-6
CDR3 DNA: TGTGCCAGCAGTTACTCGGGGGGCGGGTATGGCTACACCTTC
CDR3 protein: CASSYSGGGYGYTF

J gene: TRBJ1-3
D gene: -
clone size: -
V gene: TRBV14
CDR3 DNA: TGTGCCAGCAGCCAAGGGATTCAGGCCGGCGGAAACACCATATATTTT
CDR3 protein: CASSQGIQAGGNTIYF

J gene: TRBJ1-2
D gene: -
clone size: many
V gene: TRBV12-3/TRBV12-4
CDR3 DNA: TGTGCCAGCAGCCGCGACTCTAACTATGGCTACACCTTC
CDR3 protein: CASSRDSNYGYTF

J gene: TRBJ1-2
D gene: -
clone size: -
V gene: TRBV20-1
CDR3 DNA: TGCAGTGCTACCCAAAATGTAGGGGATGGCTACACCTTC
CDR3 protein: CSATQNVGDGYTF

J gene: TRBJ2-7
D gene: -
clone size: -
V gene: TRBV20-1
CDR3 DNA: TGCAGTGTACGACGGATGACCTACGAGCAGTACTTC
CDR3 protein: CSVRRMTYEQYF

J gene: TRBJ1-1
D gene: -
clone size: many
V gene: TRBV5-1
CDR3 DNA: TGCGCCAGCAGCTTGGGTCTACTTGCTGAAGCTTTCTTT
CDR3 protein: CASSLGLLAEAFF

J gene: TRBJ1-2
D gene: -
clone size: many
V gene: TRBV5-1
CDR3 DNA: TGCGCCAGCAGCTTGGAACGGTTGAATGGCTACACCTTC
CDR3 protein: CASSLERLNGYTF

J gene: TRBJ2-5
D gene: TRBD2
clone size: -
V gene: TRBV9
CDR3 DNA: TGTGCCAGCAGCGGACCGGGACTAGCGGGGACAGAGACCCAGTACTTC
CDR3 protein: CASSGPGLAGTETQYF

J gene: TRBJ1-5
D gene: -
clone size: -
V gene: TRBV2
CDR3 DNA: TGTGCCAGCAGTGAGTTGGGCGCAAAAGTTCAGCCCCAGCATTTT
CDR3 protein: CASSELGAKVQPQHF

J gene: TRBJ2-5
D gene: TRBD1
clone size: many
V gene: TRBV6-1
CDR3 DNA: TGTGCCAGCAGTGAATCCCGGACAGGGGGCAGAGAAGAGACCCAGTACTTC
CDR3 protein: CASSESRTGGREETQYF

J gene: TRBJ1-1
D gene: -
clone size: few
V gene: TRBV4-2
CDR3 DNA: TGTGCCAGCAGCCAAGATCAGGGAACAGGGACGGCCAAATCAGCTTTCTTT
CDR3 protein: CASSQDQGTGTAKSAFF

J gene: TRBJ2-1
D gene: -
clone size: -
V gene: TRBV5-6
CDR3 DNA: TGTGCCAGCAGCTTTACTAGCAGAAGCTTCTACAATGAGCAGTTCTTC
CDR3 protein: CASSFTSRSFYNEQFF